The T cell receptor (beta chain) described here comes from a study of T-cell reconstitution after alpha-beta-depleted transplantation in children. With respect to this clonotype: Its specificity is not known.

General study findings and limits: Roughly two months post-transplant, alpha-beta T cells reportedly originated from several hundred graft clones that had expanded.

Researchers prepared the TCRbeta library using unique molecular identifiers, the study reports. TCRdb used MiXCR to reprocess the PCR reads, holding one entry per CDR3 protein. The table has around 100,000 distinct CDR3 sequences, approximately 10% seen once. The source is a boy between 2 and 15 years old with acute lymphoblastic leukemia, due to receive a stem cell transplant. Material: PBMCs, obtained before TCRalphabeta/CD19-depleted stem cell transplant.

The CDR3 sequence is CASSSLTGATGELFF. In DNA form, the CDR3 reads TGTGCCAGCAGTTCCCTGACAGGAGCGACCGGGGAGCTGTTTTTT. The chain is built from TRBV27 and TRBJ2-2, with D perhaps TRBD1 (6 bases). The CDR3 spans 15 residues. CDR1 and CDR2 (germline): MNHEY, SMNVEV (reference sequence). The V gene lost 4 bases and the J gene lost 5 bases, with 14 bases spanning the gap.